The entry below describes one TCR beta chain. Its antigen is as yet unknown. This entry comes from a study of T cell responses to AZD1222 COVID-19 vaccine. General observations from the study: Unmutated variant regions are reportedly the target of nearly half of TCRs that are spike-specific. Spike was spanned by vaccine-associated CD4 TCRs, which were dominant at 160-218 and 743-854.

The CDR3 length is 14 residues. Germline assignment: CDR1 GTSNPN and CDR2 SVGIG (reference sequence). Profiling relied on immunoSEQ multiplex PCR, and the TCRdb table lists in-frame clones only, not all of them. The sample has approximately 150,000 clones, around 91% seen once. This chain uses TRBV30 with TRBJ2-7; 12 bases are a match to TRBD2. This sequence was found in an adult in good health. The source was peripheral blood, collected on day 0 of AZD1222 vaccination. The CDR3 protein is CAYRLAGGLNEQYF. Here the CDR3 DNA reads TGTGCTTATCGCCTAGCGGGAGGGCTCAACGAGCAGTACTTC.